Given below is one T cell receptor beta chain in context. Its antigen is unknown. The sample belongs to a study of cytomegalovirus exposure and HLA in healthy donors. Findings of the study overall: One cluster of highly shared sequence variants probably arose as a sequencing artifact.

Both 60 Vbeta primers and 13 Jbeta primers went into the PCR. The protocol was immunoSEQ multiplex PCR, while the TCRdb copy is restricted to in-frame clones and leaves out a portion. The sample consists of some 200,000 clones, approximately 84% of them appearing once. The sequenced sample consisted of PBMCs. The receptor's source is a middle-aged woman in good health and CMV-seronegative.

This chain's CDR3 is CASSPLQGAYSPLHF. In DNA form, the CDR3 reads TGTGCCAGCAGCCCGTTACAGGGGGCCTACTCACCCCTCCACTTT. The chain employs TRBV7-2 and TRBJ1-6, with 9 bases fitting TRBD1. The CDR3 is 15 residues long. CDR1 is SGHTA and CDR2 is FQGNSA in the germline V gene. V shed 5 bases and J 10 bases; nucleotides not matched to a gene: 9.